Judged by frequency, the clone carrying this T cell receptor (beta chain) is medium-sized. Its antigen is undetermined. The CDR3 loop spans 14 amino acids. The V gene's germline CDR1 is DFQATT and CDR2 SNEGSKA (reference sequence). The donors had carbamazepine-induced Stevens-Johnson syndrome or toxic epidermal necrolysis. TCR subtype-specific primers in iRepertoire multiplex PCR prepared libraries for bulk and single-cell sequencing. TCRdb re-called the multiplex PCR reads; one entry per CDR3 protein, DNA not given. The specimen's table records about 10,000 distinct CDR3 sequences. These data belong to a study of T cells in severe cutaneous drug reactions. Study context: RegiSCAR criteria gave all enrolled patients a probable or definite SJS/TEN or DRESS diagnosis. Patients in acute or recovery stage gave blister fluids/cells and PBMC.

Overall study results and limits: A public TCRbeta CDR3 appeared in all seven CBZ-SJS/TEN blister samples, averaging roughly 14%. Blister cells averaged around 31% and PBMC around 5% TRBV12-4 in carbamazepine-induced Stevens-Johnson syndrome or toxic epidermal necrolysis patients.

This sequence originates from a human donor with Stevens-Johnson syndrome, a severe cutaneous drug reaction. The chain recombines TRBV20-1 with TRBJ1-2; lacking DNA, the TRBD1 call made by TCRdb goes unchecked. Sequences were obtained from cells from a skin blister. The CDR3 sequence is CSARDQGGGYGYTF.